A single sample gave rise to the 25 T cell receptor beta chains below, sequenced in a study of OX40 agonist ivuxolimab in advanced cancers. Data came from immunoSEQ multiplex PCR; TCRdb stores just in-frame clones and leaves some out. The sample shows about 55,000 clones, more than 65% of them seen only once. This material consisted of CD4+ or CD8+ T cells sorted from blood, taken in a trial of the OX40 agonist ivuxolimab. The origin of the receptors is an adult with an advanced solid tumor such as melanoma, head and neck, liver or kidney cancer.

The CDR3 bases are TGTGCCAGCTCACCAGGACAGGGGGACGAAAAACTGTTTTTT. This gives the protein CASSPGQGDEKLFF. The chain links TRBV18 to TRBJ1-4, with 10 bases fitting TRBD1. CDR1 is KGHSH and CDR2 is LQKENI in the germline V gene. This CDR3 region has 14 residues. The junction had 2 bases not matched to a gene; V was cut back by 2 bases and J by 8 bases.

The sample holds one count of this clone. The CDR3 DNA sequence: TGTGCCAGTGGCACAGGGATTAGATACGAGCAGTACTTC. It is translated as CASGTGIRYEQYF. The chain combines TRBV19 with TRBJ2-7; D possibly corresponds to TRBD1 (6 bases). The V gene's germline CDR1 is LNHDA and CDR2 SQIVND (reference sequence). This CDR3 is 13 amino acids long. The V gene lost 8 bases and the J gene lost 4 bases, with 15 bases spanning the gap.

The chain carries TRBV9 and TRBJ2-2, with D uncertain. The CDR3 extends over 15 amino acids. Germline loops: CDR1 SGDLS, CDR2 YYNGEE. Trimming took 3 bases from V and 2 from J, leaving 11 bases between them. CDR3 region: CASSATQTNTGELFF. CDR3 nucleotide sequence: TGTGCCAGCAGCGCTACACAAACTAACACCGGGGAGCTGTTTTTT.

J is TRBJ2-5 and V is TRBV6-1; 9 bases fit TRBD2. This CDR3 is 15 amino acids long. The germline V gene encodes CDR1 MNHNS and CDR2 SASEGT. V lost 7 bases and J lost 7; bases outside the gene matches: 13. This CDR3 reads CASTPRASGEMTQYF. The CDR3 DNA sequence: TGTGCCAGCACTCCACGGGCTAGCGGGGAGATGACCCAGTACTTC.

This chain joins TRBV7-2 and TRBJ2-3; TRBD2 agrees at 12 bases. V lost 2 bases to trimming and J lost 6 bases; unmatched junction nucleotides: 6. The CDR3 is 16 amino acids. Germline V CDR1 and CDR2: SGHTA, FQGNSA. This CDR3 is CASSLMPSGRADTQYF. The CDR3 DNA follows: TGTGCCAGCAGCTTAATGCCTAGCGGGAGGGCGGATACGCAGTATTTT.

The gene calls are TRBV5-3 and TRBJ2-1; D is possibly TRBD1 (6 bases). TRBV5-3 is an ORF for which the function is uncertain. The V and J ends lost 5 bases and 8 bases respectively, with 26 bases between them. CDR3 length equals 17 residues. CDR3 residues: CARRGRNRDIRCDEQFF. The CDR3, as DNA: TGTGCCAGAAGGGGCCGCAACAGGGACATAAGGTGTGATGAGCAGTTCTTC.

The chain is built from TRBV7-2 and TRBJ2-4; a weak D match, TRBD2 (7 bases). Trimming cost V 5 bases and J 0 bases, with 14 bases left between them. Germline-derived CDR1 and CDR2 are SGHTA and FQGNSA. There are 16 residues in the CDR3. CDR3 in DNA: TGTGCCAGCAGCCTACAGGGAGGGTTAGCCAAAAACATTCAGTACTTC. Residues: CASSLQGGLAKNIQYF. Complete variable domain (other parts from reference TRBV7-2 and TRBJ2-4): GAGVSQSPSNKVTEKGKDVELRCDPISGHTALYWYRQSLGQGLEFLIYFQGNSAPDKSGLPSDRFSAERTGGSVSTLTIQRTQQEDSAVYLCASSLQGGLAKNIQYFGAGTRLSVL.

The V gene is TRBV19, the J gene TRBJ2-3; TRBD1 is a possible D gene (7 bases). Germline values: CDR1 LNHDA, CDR2 SQIVND (reference sequence). Trimming stripped 5 bases from V and 1 base from J, with 19 bases between. The CDR3 is made up of 17 amino acids. The CDR3 is CASSDQRRGHGTDTQYF. The DNA for the CDR3 is TGTGCCAGTAGTGACCAGAGGAGGGGGCACGGCACAGATACGCAGTATTTT.

The J gene is TRBJ2-5, the V gene TRBV18; TRBD2 agrees at 11 bases. Germline trimming cut 4 bases from V and 11 bases from J; bases unmatched to any gene: 12. The germline gives CDR1 KGHSH, CDR2 LQKENI. This CDR3 region has 15 residues. CDR3 nucleotide sequence: TGTGCCAGCTCACAATTGACTAGCGGGGTAGTGAAGCAGTACTTC. Its translation is CASSQLTSGVVKQYF.

J is TRBJ2-5 and V is TRBV28; tentative D call: TRBD1 (5 bases). The CDR3 covers 14 residues. Trimming took off 5 bases at V and 9 bases at J, with 19 bases between the two ends. Germline V gives CDR1 MDHEN, CDR2 SYDVKM. This CDR3 is CASSPPAARRAQYF. The DNA for the CDR3 is TGTGCCAGCAGTCCCCCGGCGGCACGCAGGGCCCAGTACTTC.

This clone appeared a few times. The chain is built from TRBV29-1 and TRBJ1-1, with TRBD1 as a possible D gene (5 bases). The V gene lost 4 bases and the J gene lost 1 base, with 10 bases spanning the gap. The CDR3 has 13 amino acids. Germline V gene data show CDR1 as SQVTM and CDR2 as ANQGSEA. Here the CDR3 DNA reads TGCAGCGTTGTGAGGGGCTGGAACACTGAAGCTTTCTTT. Amino acid sequence: CSVVRGWNTEAFF.

For the CDR3, the DNA is TGCAGCGTACTAGGTCGCGATACGCAGTATTTT. This translates into CSVLGRDTQYF. This chain links TRBV29-1 with TRBJ2-3, with D possibly matching TRBD2 (5 bases). In germline, CDR1 is SQVTM, CDR2 ANQGSEA. The CDR3 has 11 amino acids. V was trimmed by 6 bases and J by 6 bases, leaving 10 bases between them.

This clone was observed at least ten times. The CDR3 DNA follows: TGTGCCAGCAGCCAAGATCTTAGGACTAGTTTTCACAATGAGCAGTTCTTC. Its translation: CASSQDLRTSFHNEQFF. The chain combines TRBV4-2 with TRBJ2-1; 7 positions agree with TRBD2. CDR3 size: 17 residues. V shed 0 bases, J shed 5 bases, and the junction held 10 bases outside the gene matches. Germline CDR1 and CDR2: LGHNA and YNFKEQ.

The chain is built from TRBV19 and TRBJ1-2, with 7 bases identical to TRBD1. This CDR3 has 14 amino acids. V shed 4 bases and J 6 bases; nucleotides not matched to a gene: 8. The germline CDR1 and CDR2 sequences are LNHDA and SQIVND (reference sequence). The CDR3 reads CASSTLRDRDGYTF. In DNA form, the CDR3 reads TGTGCCAGTAGTACCCTCCGGGACAGAGATGGCTACACCTTC.

Comment on this clone: This specimen includes other DNA sequences encoding the same CDR3. CDR3 region: CASSQDARGGAGNTIYF. Written as DNA, the CDR3 is TGCGCCAGCAGCCAAGATGCCAGGGGGGGGGCTGGAAACACCATATATTTT. The chain recombines TRBV4-3 with TRBJ1-3, with TRBD1 matching over 7 bases. Germline V gene lookup returns CDR1 LGHNA and CDR2 YSLEER. V trimming: 0 bases; J trimming: 2 bases; junction bases outside the gene matches: 7. The CDR3 loop spans 17 amino acids.

CDR3 loop: CASSVGGGQGALETQYF. CDR3 sequence (DNA): TGTGCCAGCAGCGTAGGGGGAGGACAGGGGGCTTTGGAGACCCAGTACTTC. The chain combines TRBV9 with TRBJ2-5; 11 bases agree with TRBD1. V was clipped by 0 bases and J by 5 bases; unmatched bases: 9. CDR3 size: 17 residues. Germline CDR1 reads SGDLS; CDR2 reads YYNGEE.

In DNA form, the CDR3 reads TGTGCCAGCAGTCCACCAGCTTGGGGGGGCACTGAAGCTTTCTTT. It encodes CASSPPAWGGTEAFF. The chain couples TRBV28 to TRBJ1-1; maybe TRBD1 (5 bases). This CDR3 has 15 amino acids. Trimming shortened V by 5 bases and J by 4 bases, and 17 bases separated the two germline ends. Germline values: CDR1 MDHEN, CDR2 SYDVKM.

This clone was picked up one time. V is TRBV5-1 and J is TRBJ2-3; D is ambiguous. Germline CDR1 is SGHRS and CDR2 is YFSETQ. The V end was cut by 1 base, the J end by 3 bases, with 12 bases between. The CDR3 is 15 residues long. CDR3 sequence: CASSLTPQRTDTQYF. The CDR3 nucleotides read TGCGCCAGCAGCTTGACCCCTCAGAGGACAGATACGCAGTATTTT.

The chain couples TRBV11-2 to TRBJ2-5; 8 bases align to TRBD2. CDR1 and CDR2 from the germline V gene are SGHAT and FQNNGV. The J segment lost 5 bases and the V segment lost 4 bases, leaving 6 bases of the junction unmatched. There are 14 residues in the CDR3. In DNA form, the CDR3 reads TGTGCCAGCAGCTCCCCCATAGCGGGGGAGACCCAGTACTTC. Translation gives CASSSPIAGETQYF.

J is TRBJ2-1 and V is TRBV5-1; 9 positions agree with TRBD2. CDR3 length: 15 amino acids. The V gene's germline CDR1 is SGHRS and CDR2 YFSETQ. The J segment lost 4 bases and the V segment lost 3 bases, leaving 5 bases of the junction unmatched. CDR3 nucleotides: TGCGCCAGCAGCTCTGGCGGGGGGGCTTACAATGAGCAGTTCTTC. Its protein product is CASSSGGGAYNEQFF. The full variable domain, rest sourced from reference TRBV5-1 and TRBJ2-1, is KAGVTQTPRYLIKTRGQQVTLSCSPISGHRSVSWYQQTPGQGLQFLFEYFSETQRNKGNFPGRFSGRQFSNSRSEMNVSTLELGDSALYLCASSSGGGAYNEQFFGPGTRLTVL.

V and J are TRBV4-1 and TRBJ2-6, with D possibly matching TRBD2 (5 bases). From germline, CDR1 is MGHRA and CDR2 YSYEKL. The CDR3 is made up of 17 amino acids. V was clipped by 1 base and J by 0 bases, with 10 bases between them. The CDR3 region is CASSQGRGNSGANVLTF. CDR3 bases: TGCGCCAGCAGCCAAGGTCGGGGAAACTCTGGGGCCAACGTCCTGACTTTC.

This chain joins TRBV7-2 and TRBJ2-5, with D possibly being TRBD1 (5 bases). The germline gives CDR1 SGHTA, CDR2 FQGNSA. The CDR3 contains 14 residues. Trimming stripped 4 bases from V and 4 bases from J, with 13 bases between. CDR3 sequence (DNA): TGTGCCAGCAGCTCCGCCGGCCAGGGAGAGACCCAGTACTTC. Protein: CASSSAGQGETQYF.

This chain connects TRBV14 to TRBJ2-3; D not resolved. CDR3 size: 15 residues. The germline CDR1 and CDR2 sequences are SGHDN and FVKESK. Trimming removed 2 bases at V and 2 bases at J, with 11 bases between. CDR3 bases: TGTGCCAGCAGCCAATCAGTTGGGGTCACAGATACGCAGTATTTT. It translates to CASSQSVGVTDTQYF.

The chain has TRBV14 and TRBJ2-5; 7 bases fit TRBD1. V trimming: 5 bases; J trimming: 2 bases; junction bases outside the gene matches: 5. Germline loops: CDR1 SGHDN, CDR2 FVKESK. The CDR3 totals 14 residues. The CDR3: CASSGLRGQETQYF. The CDR3 region has the DNA TGTGCCAGCAGCGGTCTCAGGGGGCAAGAGACCCAGTACTTC.

This clone turned up a few times. The V call is TRBV5-5, the J call TRBJ2-3; the D is unclear. Germline V gives CDR1 SGHKS, CDR2 YYEKEE (reference sequence). The CDR3 is 13 residues long. The V end lost 0 bases, the J end lost 3 bases, and 5 bases lay between the germline ends. The CDR3 protein is CASSLAVTDTQYF. DNA for the CDR3: TGTGCCAGCAGCTTGGCCGTAACAGATACGCAGTATTTT.